This entry concerns a single TCR beta chain. Its antigen is unidentified. The germline V gene encodes CDR1 LNHDA and CDR2 SQIVND (reference sequence). The CDR3 length is 13 residues. The V gene lost 5 bases and the J gene lost 4 bases, with 11 bases spanning the gap. This sample is drawn from a study of vaccination effects on CD4 cells after COVID-19. Overall study findings and caveats: Late post-vaccination, clones induced by infection and those induced by vaccine underwent marked clonal contraction.

Antigen-specific CD4+ T cells were expanded with viral peptide pools in the ViraFEST assay before sequencing. Having been cultured for 10 days, the cells underwent CD4+ T cell isolation. None of the vaccinated had previously contracted SARS-CoV-2, and their nucleocapsid antibodies tested negative. Method: immunoSEQ multiplex PCR; TCRdb's copy keeps in-frame clones and lacks some. The sample yields tens of thousands of clones, 70% seen once. The chain recombines TRBV19 with TRBJ2-5; D perhaps matches TRBD1 (6 bases). This specimen was CD4+ T cells from PBMCs cultured with SARS-CoV-2 spike peptides, taken before COVID-19 vaccination. The clonotype was recovered from a human donor who received a COVID-19 vaccine. This CDR3 is CASSPRGLETQYF. CDR3 in DNA: TGTGCCAGTAGTCCCAGGGGCCTAGAGACCCAGTACTTC.